A selection of T cell receptor beta chains follows, all from one sample in a study of CD8 T cells in Susac syndrome. MiXCR was run by TCRdb on the immunoSEQ multiplex PCR reads, yielding one entry per CDR3 protein. The sample has roughly 120,000 distinct CDR3 sequences; around 95% are singletons. Sequences were obtained from CD4+ T cells from PBMCs. These receptors originate from a human donor in good health. The CDR3 runs from the conserved cysteine through the conserved F or W. The order of the fields is J gene, D gene, clone size, V gene, CDR3 DNA, CDR3 protein. The D gene is left open where the match is weak. Clone size is shown for a subset of rows, as once, few, many or a class of expanded clone.

J gene: TRBJ2-2
D gene: -
clone size: -
V gene: TRBV5-1
CDR3 DNA: TGCGCCAGCAGCTTGGACGGGGACCACACCGGGGAGCTGTTTTTT
CDR3 protein: CASSLDGDHTGELFF

J gene: TRBJ1-4
D gene: TRBD1
clone size: -
V gene: TRBV6-4
CDR3 DNA: TGTGCCAGCTCCCCGGACAGGGGGGCGGAACTGTTTTTT
CDR3 protein: CASSPDRGAELFF

J gene: TRBJ2-1
D gene: TRBD2
clone size: -
V gene: TRBV4-1
CDR3 DNA: TGCGCCAGCAGTCTAGGACTAGCGGGGGTAACCAAGCAGTTCTTC
CDR3 protein: CASSLGLAGVTKQFF

J gene: TRBJ1-1
D gene: -
clone size: few
V gene: TRBV6-2/TRBV6-3
CDR3 DNA: TGTGCCAGCAGTCGTCCAGACAGATACACTGAAGCTTTCTTT
CDR3 protein: CASSRPDRYTEAFF

J gene: TRBJ2-5
D gene: -
clone size: -
V gene: TRBV7-9
CDR3 DNA: TGTGCCAGCAGTTCGAGCCAGGGGTTAAAGACCCAGTACTTC
CDR3 protein: CASSSSQGLKTQYF

J gene: TRBJ2-1
D gene: -
clone size: once
V gene: TRBV6-5
CDR3 DNA: TGTGCCAGCAGTTACTCGGGACTCGGGGCTTCCTACAATGAGCAGTTCTTC
CDR3 protein: CASSYSGLGASYNEQFF

J gene: TRBJ2-5
D gene: TRBD2
clone size: -
V gene: TRBV27
CDR3 DNA: TGTGCCATAGAGCGGGAGTGGTCGGAAGAGACCCAGTACTTC
CDR3 protein: CAIEREWSEETQYF

J gene: TRBJ2-1
D gene: -
clone size: -
V gene: TRBV30
CDR3 DNA: TGTGCCTGGAGTGTGCGACCCCTAAACAATGAGCAGTTCTTC
CDR3 protein: CAWSVRPLNNEQFF

J gene: TRBJ1-5
D gene: -
clone size: -
V gene: TRBV20-1
CDR3 DNA: TGCAGTGCCATTACCGGGGTGGCGAATCAGCCCCAGCATTTT
CDR3 protein: CSAITGVANQPQHF

J gene: TRBJ1-5
D gene: TRBD1
clone size: once
V gene: TRBV6-1
CDR3 DNA: TGTGCCAGCATCCTTAGGGGGGACAGGGGGGATCAGCCCCAGCATTTT
CDR3 protein: CASILRGDRGDQPQHF

J gene: TRBJ2-1
D gene: -
clone size: -
V gene: TRBV7-9
CDR3 DNA: TGTGCCAGCAGCTTGGACTCGTTCGGGATCTTC
CDR3 protein: CASSLDSFGIF

J gene: TRBJ2-3
D gene: TRBD1
clone size: -
V gene: TRBV20-1
CDR3 DNA: TGCAGTGCTGCGACCCATGGGACAGCTAGCACAGATACGCAGTATTTT
CDR3 protein: CSAATHGTASTDTQYF

J gene: TRBJ2-5
D gene: -
clone size: -
V gene: TRBV13
CDR3 DNA: TGTGCCAGCAGATATACAGGAGCGGAGACCCAGTACTTC
CDR3 protein: CASRYTGAETQYF

J gene: TRBJ2-7
D gene: -
clone size: -
V gene: TRBV4-2
CDR3 DNA: TGTGCCAGCAGCCAAGAAGACAGTAGAATTAGGTACGAGCAGTACTTC
CDR3 protein: CASSQEDSRIRYEQYF

J gene: TRBJ2-5
D gene: -
clone size: -
V gene: TRBV5-1
CDR3 DNA: TGCGCCAGCAGCTTGGAGCAGCGAGAGACCCAGTACTTC
CDR3 protein: CASSLEQRETQYF

J gene: TRBJ2-6
D gene: -
clone size: -
V gene: TRBV11-2
CDR3 DNA: TGTGCCAGCAGCAATAGGGGGGGAGGGGCCAACGTCCTGACTTTC
CDR3 protein: CASSNRGGGANVLTF